A single sample is the source of the 6 T cell receptor beta chains below, sequenced in a study of shared clonotypes between healthy human individuals. Measured with immunoSEQ multiplex PCR; TCRdb has only the in-frame clones, and not every one. The table includes approximately 640,000 clones, about nine tenths detected once. Sequencing input: memory CD8+ T cells from PBMCs. Indicated subset: CD45RO+ cells pooled with CCR7-negative TemRA cells. All receptors come from a man between 18 and 35 years old in good health. Some clones in this sample may be carry-over from other donors' samples.

The V gene is TRBV27, the J gene TRBJ2-2; maybe TRBD2 (5 bases). CDR3 length: 16 amino acids. Trimming pared 2 bases from V and 4 bases from J, leaving 14 bases between. Germline values: CDR1 MNHEY, CDR2 SMNVEV (reference sequence). The DNA of the CDR3 is TGTGCCAGCAGTTTAGTTGCGGGCCCCCGCACCGGGGAGCTGTTTTTT. This codes for CASSLVAGPRTGELFF.

V and J are TRBV14 and TRBJ1-2; the D gene is possibly TRBD1 (5 bases). V lost 3 bases and J lost 2, with 10 bases in between. The CDR3 spans 14 residues. Germline assignment: CDR1 SGHDN and CDR2 FVKESK. The chain's CDR3 is CASSQWDGNYGYTF. The CDR3 coding sequence is TGTGCCAGCAGCCAGTGGGACGGAAACTATGGCTACACCTTC.

This chain links TRBV5-5 with TRBJ2-5, with 12 positions matching TRBD1. The CDR3 contains 15 residues. The V and J ends lost 6 bases and 5 bases, in that order; junction bases with no gene match: 8. Germline lookup yields CDR1 SGHKS and CDR2 YYEKEE (reference sequence). The CDR3 sequence: CASKWGQGARETQYF. The DNA for the CDR3 is TGTGCCAGCAAGTGGGGACAGGGGGCGCGGGAGACCCAGTACTTC.

The chain uses TRBV7-9 and TRBJ2-7; 7 nucleotides line up with TRBD2. V shed 9 bases and J 0 bases; nucleotides not matched to a gene: 8. This CDR3 has 14 amino acids. The V gene's germline CDR1 is SEHNR and CDR2 FQNEAQ (reference sequence). CDR3 region: CASRGGSPSYEQYF. The CDR3 DNA reads TGTGCCAGTAGGGGCGGGAGCCCCTCCTACGAGCAGTACTTC.

V is TRBV4-1 and J is TRBJ2-3; 10 nucleotides line up with TRBD2. The CDR3 extends over 15 amino acids. V trimming: 4 bases; J trimming: 0 bases; junction bases outside the gene matches: 1. Germline V gene sequence: CDR1 MGHRA, CDR2 YSYEKL. DNA for the CDR3: TGCGCCAGCAGCCCGACTAGCGGGAGCACAGATACGCAGTATTTT. This translates into CASSPTSGSTDTQYF.

The rearrangement links TRBV9 to TRBJ1-4; maybe TRBD1 (6 bases). V was clipped by 0 bases and J by 8 bases, with 17 bases between them. CDR1 and CDR2 from the germline V gene are SGDLS and YYNGEE. The CDR3 has 16 amino acids. The DNA of the CDR3 is TGTGCCAGCAGCGTAGGTTTTTCAGGGGTAGGAGAAAAACTGTTTTTT. This sequence encodes CASSVGFSGVGEKLFF.